This TCR beta chain stems from a study of blood T cell repertoires in COVID-19. Seattle patients were enrolled during active infection and followed longitudinally. The authors' processing: Counts of nucleated cells, estimated from reference gene primer amplification, were obtained. The data were produced by immunoSEQ multiplex PCR, yet TCRdb's version contains in-frame clones alone and is incomplete. The DNA was the basis for D and trimming; V, J and clone size are from that table. The table has approximately 500,000 clones, 89% seen once. The germline V gene has CDR1 MNHNS and CDR2 SASEGT. The CDR3 runs 17 residues. V gave up 1 base and J gave up 4 bases; unmatched junction bases: 11.

The chain uses TRBV6-1 and TRBJ2-5, with 8 bases lining up with TRBD2. The clonotype originates from a man aged 18 to 30 with COVID-19, enrolled during active disease. Sequencing used peripheral blood. CDR3 nucleotides: TGTGCCAGCAGTGAAGGGGCTAGCGGGTTGGGCGTAGAGACCCAGTACTTC. This codes for CASSEGASGLGVETQYF.